This T cell receptor (beta chain) was identified during a study of PD-L1 blockade in urothelial cancer. As for the study in general: Dosed intravenously at 1,200 mg every 3 weeks, atezolizumab was initiated by patients at some point between 2012 and 2014. From 0 to 3 prior chemotherapy regimens had been given to the patients. Analyses used blood from 3 weeks (second dose) and 6 weeks after treatment start.

Spiking each PCR with synthetic TCR analog templates was performed. The protocol was immunoSEQ multiplex PCR, while the TCRdb copy is restricted to in-frame clones and leaves out a portion. Here the sample spans some 40,000 clones, roughly 89% being singletons. Described time point: peripheral blood 6 weeks after treatment start. The length of the CDR3 is 13 residues. Germline CDR1 and CDR2: SGHRS and YFSETQ. V gave up 1 base and J gave up 2 bases, with 7 bases separating them. The TCR was taken from a man aged 70-80 years with urothelial cancer. The J gene is TRBJ2-7, the V gene TRBV5-1; D unresolved. Sequencing used PBMCs, obtained around atezolizumab (anti-PD-L1) treatment. Here the CDR3 reads CASSLSSPYEQYF. The CDR3 nucleotides read TGCGCCAGCAGCTTGTCCAGTCCCTACGAGCAGTACTTC.